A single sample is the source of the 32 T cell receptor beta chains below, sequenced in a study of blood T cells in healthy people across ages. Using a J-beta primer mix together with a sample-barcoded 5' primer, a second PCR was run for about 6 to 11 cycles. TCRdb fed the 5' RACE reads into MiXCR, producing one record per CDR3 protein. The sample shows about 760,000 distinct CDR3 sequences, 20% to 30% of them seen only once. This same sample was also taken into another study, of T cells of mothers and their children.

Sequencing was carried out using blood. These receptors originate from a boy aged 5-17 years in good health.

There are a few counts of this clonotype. The CDR3 sequence: CASSQPGPLSYNEQFF. The CDR3 bases are TGCGCCAGCAGCCAGCCGGGACCCCTGTCCTACAATGAGCAGTTCTTC. The V and J genes are TRBV4-1 and TRBJ2-1; D tentatively fits TRBD1 or TRBD2 (5 bases each). V lost 3 bases and J 1 base, leaving 13 bases between the germline ends. The germline CDR1 and CDR2 sequences are MGHRA and YSYEKL. This CDR3 spans 16 amino acids.

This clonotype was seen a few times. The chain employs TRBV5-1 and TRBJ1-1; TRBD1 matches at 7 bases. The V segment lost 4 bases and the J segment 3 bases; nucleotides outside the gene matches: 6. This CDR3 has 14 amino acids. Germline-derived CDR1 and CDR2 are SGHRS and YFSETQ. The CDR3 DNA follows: TGCGCCAGCAGCACGAACAGGGGCGACACTGAAGCTTTCTTT. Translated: CASSTNRGDTEAFF.

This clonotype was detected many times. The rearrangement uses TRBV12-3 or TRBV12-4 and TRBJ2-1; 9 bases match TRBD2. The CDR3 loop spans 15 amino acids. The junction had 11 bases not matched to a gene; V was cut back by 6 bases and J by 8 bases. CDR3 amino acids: CASSKASGGTDEQFF. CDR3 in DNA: TGTGCCAGCAGCAAAGCAAGCGGGGGGACGGATGAGCAGTTCTTC.

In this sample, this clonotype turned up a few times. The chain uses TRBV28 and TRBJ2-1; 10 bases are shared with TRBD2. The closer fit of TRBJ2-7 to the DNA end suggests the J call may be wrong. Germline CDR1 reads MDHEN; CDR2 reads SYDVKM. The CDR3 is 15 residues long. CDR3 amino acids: CASSLLTSGYYEQYF. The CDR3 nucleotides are TGTGCCAGCAGTCTTCTGACTAGCGGGTACTACGAGCAGTACTTC.

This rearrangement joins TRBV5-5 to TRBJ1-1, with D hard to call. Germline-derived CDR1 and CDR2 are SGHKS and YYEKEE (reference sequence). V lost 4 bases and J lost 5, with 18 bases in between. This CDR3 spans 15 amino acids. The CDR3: CASSPSPGKGTEAFF. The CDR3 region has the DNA TGTGCCAGCAGCCCCTCGCCGGGAAAAGGTACTGAAGCTTTCTTT.

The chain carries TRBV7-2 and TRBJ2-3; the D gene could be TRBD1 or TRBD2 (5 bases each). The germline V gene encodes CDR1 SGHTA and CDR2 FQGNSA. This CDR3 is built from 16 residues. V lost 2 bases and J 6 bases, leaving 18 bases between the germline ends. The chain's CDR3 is CASSLTQGVVGDTQYF. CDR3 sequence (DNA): TGTGCCAGCAGCTTAACGCAGGGAGTCGTTGGGGATACGCAGTATTTT.

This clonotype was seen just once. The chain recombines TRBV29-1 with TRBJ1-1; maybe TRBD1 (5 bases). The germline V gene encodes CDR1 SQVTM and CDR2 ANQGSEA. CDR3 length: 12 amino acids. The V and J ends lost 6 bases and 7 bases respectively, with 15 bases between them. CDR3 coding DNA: TGCAGCGTACGGGGGGGACCCCTTGAAGCTTTCTTT. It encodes CSVRGGPLEAFF.

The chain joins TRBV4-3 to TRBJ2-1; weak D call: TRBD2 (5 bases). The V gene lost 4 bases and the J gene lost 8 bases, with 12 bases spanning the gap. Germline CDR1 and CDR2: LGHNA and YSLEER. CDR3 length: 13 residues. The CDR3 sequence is CASSPRRRDEQFF. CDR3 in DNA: TGCGCCAGCAGCCCCCGGCGGCGGGATGAGCAGTTCTTC.

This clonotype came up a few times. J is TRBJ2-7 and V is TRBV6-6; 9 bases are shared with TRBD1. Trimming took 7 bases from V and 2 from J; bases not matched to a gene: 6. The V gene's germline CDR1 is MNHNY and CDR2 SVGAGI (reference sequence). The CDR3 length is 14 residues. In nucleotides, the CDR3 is TGTGCCAGCACTCAAACAGGGGGCACCTACGAGCAGTACTTC. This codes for CASTQTGGTYEQYF.

CDR3 region: CASSPDGTEPYGYTF. For the CDR3, the DNA is TGCGCCAGCAGCCCTGACGGGACGGAACCTTATGGCTACACCTTC. The rearrangement links TRBV4-3 to TRBJ1-2; tentative D call: TRBD1 (5 bases). The V gene's germline CDR1 is LGHNA and CDR2 YSLEER. This CDR3 comprises 15 residues. V was shortened by 4 bases and J by 5 bases, with 17 bases between the two germline ends.

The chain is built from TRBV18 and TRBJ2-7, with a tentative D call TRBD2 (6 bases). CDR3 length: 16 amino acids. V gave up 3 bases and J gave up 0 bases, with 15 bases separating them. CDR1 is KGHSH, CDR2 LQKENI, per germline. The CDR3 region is CASSPLGTWSSYEQYF. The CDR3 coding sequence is TGTGCCAGCTCACCCCTCGGGACTTGGAGCTCCTACGAGCAGTACTTC. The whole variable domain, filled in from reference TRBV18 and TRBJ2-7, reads NAGVMQNPRHLVRRRGQEARLRCSPMKGHSHVYWYRQLPEEGLKFMVYLQKENIIDESGMPKERFSAEFPKEGPSILRIQQVVRGDSAAYFCASSPLGTWSSYEQYFGPGTRLTVT.

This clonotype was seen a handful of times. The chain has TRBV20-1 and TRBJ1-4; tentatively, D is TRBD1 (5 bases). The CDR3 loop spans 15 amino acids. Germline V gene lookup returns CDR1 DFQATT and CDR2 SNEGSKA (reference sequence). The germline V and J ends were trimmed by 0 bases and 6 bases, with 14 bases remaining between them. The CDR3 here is CSARDLRGWHEKLFF. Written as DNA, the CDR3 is TGCAGTGCTAGAGATCTGAGGGGATGGCATGAAAAACTGTTTTTT.

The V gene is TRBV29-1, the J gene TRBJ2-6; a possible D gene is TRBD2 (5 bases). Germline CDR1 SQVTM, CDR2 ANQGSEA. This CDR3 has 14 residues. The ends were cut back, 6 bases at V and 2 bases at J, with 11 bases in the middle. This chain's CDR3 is CSVGEVTGANVLTF. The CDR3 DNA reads TGCAGCGTGGGAGAGGTAACTGGGGCCAACGTCCTGACTTTC.

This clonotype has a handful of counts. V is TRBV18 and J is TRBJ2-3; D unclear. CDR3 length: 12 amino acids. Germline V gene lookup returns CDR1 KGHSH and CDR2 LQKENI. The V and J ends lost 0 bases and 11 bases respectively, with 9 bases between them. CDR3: CASSPPTSKQYF. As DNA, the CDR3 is TGTGCCAGCTCACCACCGACGAGTAAGCAGTATTTT.

CDR3 sequence reads: CASSFGASRLFF. For the CDR3, the DNA is TGTGCCAGCAGTTTTGGGGCTAGTAGGCTGTTCTTC. This chain links TRBV7-2 with TRBJ2-1, with D perhaps TRBD1 (5 bases). Trimming pared 6 bases from V and 15 bases from J, leaving 18 bases between. CDR1 SGHTA and CDR2 FQGNSA come from the germline V gene. There are 12 residues in the CDR3.

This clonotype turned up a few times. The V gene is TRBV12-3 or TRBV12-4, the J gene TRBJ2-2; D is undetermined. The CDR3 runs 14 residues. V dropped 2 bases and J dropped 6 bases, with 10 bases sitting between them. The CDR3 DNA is TGTGCCAGCAGTTTAAACGGGCCCCCCGGGGAGCTGTTTTTT. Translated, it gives CASSLNGPPGELFF.

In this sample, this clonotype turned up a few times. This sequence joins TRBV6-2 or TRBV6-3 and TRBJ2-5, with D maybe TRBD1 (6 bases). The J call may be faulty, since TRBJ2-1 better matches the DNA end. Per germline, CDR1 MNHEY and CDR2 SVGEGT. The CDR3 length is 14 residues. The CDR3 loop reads CASSSQYRVGEQFF. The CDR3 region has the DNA TGTGCCAGCAGCTCCCAGTACAGGGTCGGTGAGCAGTTCTTC.

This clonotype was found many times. The CDR3 protein is CASSPADRTSYEQYF. In nucleotides, the CDR3 is TGTGCCAGCAGCCCTGCCGACAGAACCTCCTACGAGCAGTACTTC. This chain links TRBV4-2 with TRBJ2-7; weak D call: TRBD1 (5 bases). The CDR3 covers 15 residues. Germline loops: CDR1 LGHNA, CDR2 YNFKEQ. Trimming took 4 bases from V and 0 from J, leaving 13 bases between them.

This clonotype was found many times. CDR3 in amino acids: CASSLAGPSYNEQFF. In nucleotides, the CDR3 is TGTGCCAGCAGTTTAGCCGGGCCGTCCTACAATGAGCAGTTCTTC. The chain joins TRBV12-3 or TRBV12-4 to TRBJ2-1; D gene ambiguous. The CDR3 runs to 15 residues. Trimming shortened V by 0 bases and J by 1 base, and 7 bases separated the two germline ends.

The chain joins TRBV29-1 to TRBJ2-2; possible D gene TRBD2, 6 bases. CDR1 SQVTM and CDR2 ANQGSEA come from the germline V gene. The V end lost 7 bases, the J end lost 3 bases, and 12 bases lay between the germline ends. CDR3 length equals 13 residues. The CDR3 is CSGRLAHTGELFF. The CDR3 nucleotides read TGCAGCGGCCGTCTAGCGCACACCGGGGAGCTGTTTTTT.

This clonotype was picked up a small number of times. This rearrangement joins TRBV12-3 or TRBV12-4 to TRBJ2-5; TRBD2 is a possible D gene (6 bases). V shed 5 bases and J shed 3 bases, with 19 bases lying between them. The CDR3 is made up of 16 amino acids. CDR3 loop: CASSLPGTGEKETQYF. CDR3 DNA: TGTGCCAGCAGTCTACCCGGGACTGGTGAAAAAGAGACCCAGTACTTC.

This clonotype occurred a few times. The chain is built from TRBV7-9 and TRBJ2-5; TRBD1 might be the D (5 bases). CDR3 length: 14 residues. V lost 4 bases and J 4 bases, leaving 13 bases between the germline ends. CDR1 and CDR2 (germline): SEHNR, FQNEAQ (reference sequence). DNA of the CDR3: TGTGCCAGCAGCTCAGGACAACTACGAGAGACCCAGTACTTC. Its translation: CASSSGQLRETQYF.

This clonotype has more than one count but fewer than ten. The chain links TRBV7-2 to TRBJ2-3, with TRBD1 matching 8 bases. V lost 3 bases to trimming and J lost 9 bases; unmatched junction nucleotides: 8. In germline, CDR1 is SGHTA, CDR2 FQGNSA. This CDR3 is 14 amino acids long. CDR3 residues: CASSFRTGIDTQYF. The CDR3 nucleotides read TGTGCCAGCAGCTTTCGGACAGGGATCGACACGCAGTATTTT.

The CDR3 protein is CASSQGLAGFPFF. The DNA for the CDR3 is TGTGCCAGCAGCCAAGGGCTAGCGGGGTTCCCGTTTTTT. The chain couples TRBV3-1 to TRBJ2-2; 9 bases match TRBD2. This CDR3 is 13 amino acids long. V shed 1 base and J 16 bases; nucleotides not matched to a gene: 7. Germline assignment: CDR1 LGHDT and CDR2 YNNKEL (reference sequence).

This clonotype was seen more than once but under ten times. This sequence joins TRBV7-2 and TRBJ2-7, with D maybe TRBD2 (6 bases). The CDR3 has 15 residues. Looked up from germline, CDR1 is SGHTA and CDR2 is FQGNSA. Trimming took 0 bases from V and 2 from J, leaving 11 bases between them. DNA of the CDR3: TGTGCCAGCAGCTTAGCAGGAGGGTGGGCCTACGAGCAGTACTTC. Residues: CASSLAGGWAYEQYF. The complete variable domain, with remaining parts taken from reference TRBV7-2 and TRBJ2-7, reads GAGVSQSPSNKVTEKGKDVELRCDPISGHTALYWYRQSLGQGLEFLIYFQGNSAPDKSGLPSDRFSAERTGGSVSTLTIQRTQQEDSAVYLCASSLAGGWAYEQYFGPGTRLTVT.

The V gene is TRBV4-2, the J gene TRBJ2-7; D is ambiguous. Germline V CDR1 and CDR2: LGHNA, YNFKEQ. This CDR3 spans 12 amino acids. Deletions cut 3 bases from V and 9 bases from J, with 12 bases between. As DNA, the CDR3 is TGTGCCAGCAGCCAGTCTAGTGGCAGGCAGTACTTC. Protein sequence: CASSQSSGRQYF.

The CDR3 region has the DNA TGCGCCAGCAGTGAGTCTCCGCTAAGCAATCAGCCCCAGCATTTT. Translating gives CASSESPLSNQPQHF. The chain is built from TRBV10-2 and TRBJ1-5; D gene uncertain. Germline CDR1 WSHSY, CDR2 SAAADI. The CDR3 runs to 15 residues. V was cut by 0 bases and J by 1 base, with 7 bases left in between.

CDR3 amino acids: CASSSLLAGEYNEQFF. CDR3 nucleotide sequence: TGTGCCAGCAGTTCCCTACTAGCGGGAGAGTACAATGAGCAGTTCTTC. The J gene is TRBJ2-1, the V gene TRBV6-5; TRBD2 matches 11 bases. Germline-derived CDR1 and CDR2 are MNHEY and SVGAGI. The CDR3 consists of 16 residues. V was pared by 4 bases and J by 4 bases, with 6 bases of the junction left unmatched.

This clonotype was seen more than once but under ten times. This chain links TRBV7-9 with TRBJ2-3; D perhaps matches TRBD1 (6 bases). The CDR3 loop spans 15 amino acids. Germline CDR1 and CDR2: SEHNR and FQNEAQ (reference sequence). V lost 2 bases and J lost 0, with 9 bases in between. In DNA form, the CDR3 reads TGTGCCAGCAGCTTACCAGGGGTGAGCACAGATACGCAGTATTTT. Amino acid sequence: CASSLPGVSTDTQYF.

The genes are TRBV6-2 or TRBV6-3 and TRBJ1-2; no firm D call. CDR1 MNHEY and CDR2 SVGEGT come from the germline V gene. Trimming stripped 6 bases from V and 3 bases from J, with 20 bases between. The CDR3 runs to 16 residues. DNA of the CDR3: TGTGCCAGCAGCCCCGGACTCCTCAATAGGGACTATGGCTACACCTTC. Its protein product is CASSPGLLNRDYGYTF.

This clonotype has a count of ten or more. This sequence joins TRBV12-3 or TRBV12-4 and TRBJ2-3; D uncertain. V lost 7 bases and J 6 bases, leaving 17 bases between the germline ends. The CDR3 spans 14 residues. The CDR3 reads CASMNSTATDTQYF. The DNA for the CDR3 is TGTGCCAGCATGAATTCGACGGCAACGGATACGCAGTATTTT.

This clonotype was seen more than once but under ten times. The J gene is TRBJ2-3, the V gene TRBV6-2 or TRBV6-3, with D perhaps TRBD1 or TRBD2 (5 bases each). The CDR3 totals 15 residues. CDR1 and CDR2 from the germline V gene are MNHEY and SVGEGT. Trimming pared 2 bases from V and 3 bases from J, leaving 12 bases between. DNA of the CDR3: TGTGCCAGCAGTTACGTCGGGGCTGGGACAGATACGCAGTATTTT. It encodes CASSYVGAGTDTQYF.